This T cell receptor beta chain was documented in a study of blood T cell repertoires in COVID-19. Overall study context: Sites across the United States, Italy and Spain contributed samples from acute and convalescent COVID-19. The cDNA or gDNA used as material had been derived from T cells, B-cell-depleted T cells, or PBMCs.

The CDR3 length is 15 residues. Germline trimming cut 3 bases from V and 3 bases from J; bases unmatched to any gene: 10. Looked up from germline, CDR1 is DFQATT and CDR2 is SNEGSKA (reference sequence). Original analysis: Reference gene primer amplification in the assay estimated nucleated cell counts. Data came from immunoSEQ multiplex PCR; TCRdb stores just in-frame clones and leaves some out. The V and J calls and clone size are taken from that table; D and trimming were inferred from the DNA. Among 360,000 or so clones listed, about 90% were seen once. Input material: peripheral blood. This chain uses TRBV20-1 with TRBJ2-7; 8 bases align to TRBD2. The sequence was collected from a man aged 18 to 30 with active or convalescent COVID-19. The CDR3 protein is CSASSLAGLNYEQYF. CDR3 DNA sequence: TGCAGTGCTAGTTCTCTAGCGGGCTTAAACTACGAGCAGTACTTC.